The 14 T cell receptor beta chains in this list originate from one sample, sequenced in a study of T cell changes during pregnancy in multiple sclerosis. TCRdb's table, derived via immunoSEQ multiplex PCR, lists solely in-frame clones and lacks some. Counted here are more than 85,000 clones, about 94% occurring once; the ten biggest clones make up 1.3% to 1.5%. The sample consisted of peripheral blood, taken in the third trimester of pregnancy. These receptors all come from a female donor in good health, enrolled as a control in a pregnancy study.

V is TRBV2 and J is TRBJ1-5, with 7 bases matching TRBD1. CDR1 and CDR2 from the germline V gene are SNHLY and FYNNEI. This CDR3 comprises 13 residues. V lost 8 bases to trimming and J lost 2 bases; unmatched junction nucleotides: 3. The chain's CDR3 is CASAGTGNQPQHF. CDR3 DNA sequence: TGTGCCAGCGCCGGGACAGGCAATCAGCCCCAGCATTTT.

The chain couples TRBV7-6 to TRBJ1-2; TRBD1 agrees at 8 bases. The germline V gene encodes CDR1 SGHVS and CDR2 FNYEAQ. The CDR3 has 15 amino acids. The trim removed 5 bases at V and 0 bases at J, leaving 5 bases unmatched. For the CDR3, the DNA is TGTGCCAGCAGCCCTGGGACAGGTACTAACTATGGCTACACCTTC. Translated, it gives CASSPGTGTNYGYTF.

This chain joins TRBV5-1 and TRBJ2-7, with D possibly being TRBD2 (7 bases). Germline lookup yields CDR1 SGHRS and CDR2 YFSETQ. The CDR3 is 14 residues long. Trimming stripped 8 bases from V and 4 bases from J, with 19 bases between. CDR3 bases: TGCGCCAGTAGCACGGGGGGCTCCCTATACGAGCAGTACTTC. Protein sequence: CASSTGGSLYEQYF. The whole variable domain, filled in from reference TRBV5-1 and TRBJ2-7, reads KAGVTQTPRYLIKTRGQQVTLSCSPISGHRSVSWYQQTPGQGLQFLFEYFSETQRNKGNFPGRFSGRQFSNSRSEMNVSTLELGDSALYLCASSTGGSLYEQYFGPGTRLTVT.

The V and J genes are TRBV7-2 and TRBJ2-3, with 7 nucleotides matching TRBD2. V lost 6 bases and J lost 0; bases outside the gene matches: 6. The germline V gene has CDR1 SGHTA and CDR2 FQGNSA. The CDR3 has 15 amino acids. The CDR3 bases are TGTGCCAGCAGTAGACTAGCCTACAGCACAGATACGCAGTATTTT. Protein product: CASSRLAYSTDTQYF.

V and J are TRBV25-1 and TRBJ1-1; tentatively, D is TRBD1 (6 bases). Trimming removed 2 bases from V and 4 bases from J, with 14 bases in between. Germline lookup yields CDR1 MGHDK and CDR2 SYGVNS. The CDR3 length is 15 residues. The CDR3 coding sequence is TGTGCCAGCAGTGAAGGTCCTCAGGGGCGCACTGAAGCTTTCTTT. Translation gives CASSEGPQGRTEAFF.

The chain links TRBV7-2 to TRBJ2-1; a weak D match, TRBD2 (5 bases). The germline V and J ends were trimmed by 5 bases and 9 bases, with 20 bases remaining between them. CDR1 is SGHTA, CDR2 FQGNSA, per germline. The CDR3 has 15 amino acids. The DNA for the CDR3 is TGTGCCAGCAGCCCCAACGGGCTAGCTGCCAGTGAGCAGTTCTTC. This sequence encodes CASSPNGLAASEQFF.

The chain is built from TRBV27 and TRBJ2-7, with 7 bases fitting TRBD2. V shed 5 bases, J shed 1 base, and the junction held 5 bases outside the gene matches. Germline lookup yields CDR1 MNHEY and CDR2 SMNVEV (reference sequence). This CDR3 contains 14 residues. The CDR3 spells CASSPRGSSYEQYF. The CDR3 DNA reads TGTGCCAGCAGTCCTCGCGGGAGTTCCTACGAGCAGTACTTC.

CDR3 sequence reads: CASSQDPAGALGNQPQHF. The DNA for the CDR3 is TGTGCCAGCAGCCAAGATCCGGCAGGGGCGTTGGGCAATCAGCCCCAGCATTTT. The chain has TRBV4-2 and TRBJ1-5; D might be TRBD1 (6 bases). CDR3 length equals 18 residues. Germline CDR1 reads LGHNA; CDR2 reads YNFKEQ. Deletions cut 0 bases from V and 2 bases from J, with 17 bases between.

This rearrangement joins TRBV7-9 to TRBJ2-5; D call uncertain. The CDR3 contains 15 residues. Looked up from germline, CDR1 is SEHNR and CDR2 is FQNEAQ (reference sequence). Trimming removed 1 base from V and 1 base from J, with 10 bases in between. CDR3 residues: CASSLVAIPQETQYF. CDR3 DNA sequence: TGTGCCAGCAGCTTAGTGGCCATCCCCCAAGAGACCCAGTACTTC.

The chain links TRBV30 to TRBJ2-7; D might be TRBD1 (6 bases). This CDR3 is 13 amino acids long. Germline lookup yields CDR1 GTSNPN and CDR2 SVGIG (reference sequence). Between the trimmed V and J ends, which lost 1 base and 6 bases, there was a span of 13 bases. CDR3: CAWSALTGSEQYF. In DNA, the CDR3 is TGTGCCTGGAGTGCCCTTACAGGGTCCGAGCAGTACTTC.

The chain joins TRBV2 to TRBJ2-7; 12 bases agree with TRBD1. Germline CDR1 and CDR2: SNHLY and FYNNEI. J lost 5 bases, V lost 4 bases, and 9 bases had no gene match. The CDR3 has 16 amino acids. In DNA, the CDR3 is TGTGCCAGCAGTGCCGGGACAGGGGGCCGGGGCCACGAGCAGTACTTC. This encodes CASSAGTGGRGHEQYF. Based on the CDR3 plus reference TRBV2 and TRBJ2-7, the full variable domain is EPEVTQTPSHQVTQMGQEVILRCVPISNHLYFYWYRQILGQKVEFLVSFYNNEISEKSEIFDDQFSVERPDGSNFTLKIRSTKLEDSAMYFCASSAGTGGRGHEQYFGPGTRLTVT.

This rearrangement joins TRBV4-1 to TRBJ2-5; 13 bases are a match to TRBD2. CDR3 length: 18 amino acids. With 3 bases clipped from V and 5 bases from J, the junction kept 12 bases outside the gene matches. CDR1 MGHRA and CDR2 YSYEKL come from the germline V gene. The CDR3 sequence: CASSQVTSGRAHSETQYF. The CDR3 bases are TGCGCCAGCAGCCAGGTCACTAGCGGGAGGGCCCATAGCGAGACCCAGTACTTC.

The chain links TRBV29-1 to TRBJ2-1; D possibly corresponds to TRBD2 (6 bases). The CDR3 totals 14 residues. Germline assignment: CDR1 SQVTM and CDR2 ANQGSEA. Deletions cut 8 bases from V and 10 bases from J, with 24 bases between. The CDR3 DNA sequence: TGCAGCTCATCTCTGCGACTAGAGGGTGGCGAGCAGTTCTTC. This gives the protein CSSSLRLEGGEQFF.

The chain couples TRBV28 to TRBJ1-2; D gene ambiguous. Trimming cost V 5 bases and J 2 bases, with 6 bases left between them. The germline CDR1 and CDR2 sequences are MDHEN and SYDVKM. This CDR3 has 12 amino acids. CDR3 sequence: CASSPLNYGYTF. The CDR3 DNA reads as TGTGCCAGCAGTCCTCTAAACTATGGCTACACCTTC.